The clone carrying this T cell receptor (beta chain) was detected many times. The antigen is undetermined. Via MiXCR, TCRdb re-called the reads, giving one row per CDR3 protein. The sample shows about 76,000 distinct CDR3 sequences, 3.5% to 4.5% of them seen only once. Germline-derived CDR1 and CDR2 are SQVTM and ANQGSEA. V lost 3 bases to trimming and J lost 4 bases, with 9 bases between them. This CDR3 has 12 residues. This entry belongs to a study of T cell repertoires in cytomegalovirus infection. Study outcomes and limitations: HLA-C-restricted CMV-specific TCR beta clonotypes were dominant in the ex vivo response. Of the TCR beta families, the public ones yielded a cumulative frequency that identified carriers of CMV plus the relevant HLA.

The chain joins TRBV29-1 to TRBJ2-5; tentative D call: TRBD1 (5 bases). The sequenced sample consisted of PBMCs. This receptor was taken from a human donor in good health (CMV status not recorded). Some clones in this sample may be carry-over from other donors' samples. In nucleotides, the CDR3 is TGCAGCGTTGAGCAGGGCGGAGAGACCCAGTACTTC. Its translation is CSVEQGGETQYF.